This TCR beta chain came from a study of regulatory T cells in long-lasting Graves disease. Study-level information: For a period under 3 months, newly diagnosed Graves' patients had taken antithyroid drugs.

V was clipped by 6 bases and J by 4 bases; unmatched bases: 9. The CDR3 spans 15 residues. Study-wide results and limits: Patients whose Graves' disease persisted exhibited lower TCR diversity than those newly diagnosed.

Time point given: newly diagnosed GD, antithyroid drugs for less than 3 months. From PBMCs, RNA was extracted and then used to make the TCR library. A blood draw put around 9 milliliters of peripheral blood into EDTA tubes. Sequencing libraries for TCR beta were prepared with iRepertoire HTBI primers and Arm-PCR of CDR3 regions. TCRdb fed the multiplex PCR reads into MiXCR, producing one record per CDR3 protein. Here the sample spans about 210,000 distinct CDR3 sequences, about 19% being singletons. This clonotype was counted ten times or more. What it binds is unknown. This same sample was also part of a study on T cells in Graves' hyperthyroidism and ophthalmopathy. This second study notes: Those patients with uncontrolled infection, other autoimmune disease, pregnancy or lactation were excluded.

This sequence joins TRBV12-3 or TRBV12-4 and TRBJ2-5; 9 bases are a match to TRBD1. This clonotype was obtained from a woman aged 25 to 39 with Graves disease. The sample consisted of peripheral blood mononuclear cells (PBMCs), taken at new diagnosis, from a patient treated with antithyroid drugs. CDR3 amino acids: CASRWGTGSSETQYF. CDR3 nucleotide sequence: TGTGCCAGCAGATGGGGGACAGGGTCATCAGAGACCCAGTACTTC.